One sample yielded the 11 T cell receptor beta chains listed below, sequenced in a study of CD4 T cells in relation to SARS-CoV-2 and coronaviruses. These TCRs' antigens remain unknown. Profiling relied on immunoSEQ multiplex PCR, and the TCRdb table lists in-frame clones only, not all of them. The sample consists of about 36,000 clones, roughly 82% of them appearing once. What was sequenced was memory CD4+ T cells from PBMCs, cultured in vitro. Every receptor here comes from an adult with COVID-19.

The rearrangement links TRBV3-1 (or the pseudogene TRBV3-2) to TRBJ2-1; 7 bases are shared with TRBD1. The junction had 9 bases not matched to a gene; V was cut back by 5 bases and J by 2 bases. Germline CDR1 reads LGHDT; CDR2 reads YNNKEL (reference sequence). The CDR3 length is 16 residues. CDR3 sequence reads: CASSSYNQGAYNEQFF. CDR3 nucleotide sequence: TGTGCCAGCAGCTCTTACAATCAGGGGGCCTACAATGAGCAGTTCTTC.

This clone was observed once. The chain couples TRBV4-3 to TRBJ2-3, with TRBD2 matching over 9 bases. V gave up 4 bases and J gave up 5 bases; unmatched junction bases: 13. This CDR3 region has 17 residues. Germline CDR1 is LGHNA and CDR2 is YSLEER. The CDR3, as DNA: TGCGCCAGCAGCCCGGGACGAGCAGCGGGAGGAAAAGATACGCAGTATTTT. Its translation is CASSPGRAAGGKDTQYF.

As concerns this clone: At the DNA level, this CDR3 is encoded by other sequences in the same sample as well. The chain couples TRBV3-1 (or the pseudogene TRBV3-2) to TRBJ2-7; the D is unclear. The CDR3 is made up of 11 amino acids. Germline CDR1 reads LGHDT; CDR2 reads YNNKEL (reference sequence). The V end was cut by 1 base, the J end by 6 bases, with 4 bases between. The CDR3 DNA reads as TGTGCCAGCAGCCAAGTGGGCGAGCAGTACTTC. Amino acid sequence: CASSQVGEQYF.

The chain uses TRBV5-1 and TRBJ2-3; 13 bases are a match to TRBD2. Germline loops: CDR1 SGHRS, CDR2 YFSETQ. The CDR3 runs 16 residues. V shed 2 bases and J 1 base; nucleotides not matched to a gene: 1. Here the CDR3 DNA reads TGCGCCAGCAGCTTTGGACTAGCGGGAGGCACAGATACGCAGTATTTT. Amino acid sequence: CASSFGLAGGTDTQYF.

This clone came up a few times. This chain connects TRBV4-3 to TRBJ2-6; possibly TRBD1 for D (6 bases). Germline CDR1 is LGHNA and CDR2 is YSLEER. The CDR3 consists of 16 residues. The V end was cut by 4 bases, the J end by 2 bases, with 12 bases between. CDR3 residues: CASSPEAGAGANVLTF. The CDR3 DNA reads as TGCGCCAGCAGCCCAGAAGCAGGGGCTGGGGCCAACGTCCTGACTTTC.

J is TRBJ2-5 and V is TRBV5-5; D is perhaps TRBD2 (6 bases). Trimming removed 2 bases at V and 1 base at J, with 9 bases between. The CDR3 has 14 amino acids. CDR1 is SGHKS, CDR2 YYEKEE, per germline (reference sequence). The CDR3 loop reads CASSFGGSQETQYF. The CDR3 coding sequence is TGTGCCAGCAGCTTTGGGGGGTCCCAAGAGACCCAGTACTTC.

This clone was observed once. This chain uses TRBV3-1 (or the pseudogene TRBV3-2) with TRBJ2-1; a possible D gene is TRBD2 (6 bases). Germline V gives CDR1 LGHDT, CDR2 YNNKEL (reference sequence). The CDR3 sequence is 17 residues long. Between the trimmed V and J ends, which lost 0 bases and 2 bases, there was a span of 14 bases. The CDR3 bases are TGTGCCAGCAGCCAAGACATCGGGAGAGCCGCCTACAATGAGCAGTTCTTC. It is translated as CASSQDIGRAAYNEQFF.

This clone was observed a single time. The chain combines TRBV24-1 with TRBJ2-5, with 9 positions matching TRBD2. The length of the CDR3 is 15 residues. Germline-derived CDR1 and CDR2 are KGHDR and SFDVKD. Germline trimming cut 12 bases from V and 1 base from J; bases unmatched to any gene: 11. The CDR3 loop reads CAVLLSREGQETQYF. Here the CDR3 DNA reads TGTGCCGTGCTTTTATCGCGGGAGGGCCAAGAGACCCAGTACTTC.

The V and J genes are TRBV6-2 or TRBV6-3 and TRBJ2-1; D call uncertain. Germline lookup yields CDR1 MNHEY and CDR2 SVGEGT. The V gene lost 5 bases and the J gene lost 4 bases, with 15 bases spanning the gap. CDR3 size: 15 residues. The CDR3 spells CASSPLVRSYNEQFF. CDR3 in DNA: TGTGCCAGCAGTCCACTCGTACGATCTTACAATGAGCAGTTCTTC.

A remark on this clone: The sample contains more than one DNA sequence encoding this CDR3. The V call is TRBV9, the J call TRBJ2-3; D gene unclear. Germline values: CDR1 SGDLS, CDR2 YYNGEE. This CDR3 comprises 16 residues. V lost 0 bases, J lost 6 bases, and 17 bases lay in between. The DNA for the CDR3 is TGTGCCAGCAGCGTAGGAGGCAGAAGACACACCGATACGCAGTATTTT. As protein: CASSVGGRRHTDTQYF.

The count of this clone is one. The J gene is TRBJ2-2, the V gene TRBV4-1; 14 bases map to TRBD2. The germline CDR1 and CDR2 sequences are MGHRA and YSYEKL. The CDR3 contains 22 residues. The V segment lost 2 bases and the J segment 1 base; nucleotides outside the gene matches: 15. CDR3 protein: CASSQLRVLGTSGRLNTGELFF. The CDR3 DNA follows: TGCGCCAGCAGCCAACTCCGGGTCCTCGGGACTAGCGGGAGACTGAACACCGGGGAGCTGTTTTTT.